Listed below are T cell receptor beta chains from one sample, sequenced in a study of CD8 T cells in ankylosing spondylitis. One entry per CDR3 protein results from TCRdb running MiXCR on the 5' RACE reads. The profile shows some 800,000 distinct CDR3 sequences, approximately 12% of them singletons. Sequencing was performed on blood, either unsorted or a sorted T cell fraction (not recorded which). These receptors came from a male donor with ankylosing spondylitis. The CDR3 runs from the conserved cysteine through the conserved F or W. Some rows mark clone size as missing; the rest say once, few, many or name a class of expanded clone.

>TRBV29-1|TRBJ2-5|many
CSVEPRRLETQYF
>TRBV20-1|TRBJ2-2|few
CSAGTGTAGTGELFF
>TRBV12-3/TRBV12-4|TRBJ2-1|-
CASTLSFRLNEQFF
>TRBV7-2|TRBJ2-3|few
CASSLVGGTSTDTQYF
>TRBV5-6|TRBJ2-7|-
CASSRMEVAGEQYF
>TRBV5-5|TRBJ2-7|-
CASSWGKGSYEQYF
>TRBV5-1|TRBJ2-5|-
CASSFVAGDETQYF
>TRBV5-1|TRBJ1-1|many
CASSFQGQAHTEAFF
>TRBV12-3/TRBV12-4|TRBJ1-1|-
CASSSRQGSLNTEAFF
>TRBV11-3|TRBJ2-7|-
CASSRGTSNSYEQYF
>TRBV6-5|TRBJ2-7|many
CGTGVSYEQYF
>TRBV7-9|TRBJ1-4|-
CASSLWSSATNEKLFF
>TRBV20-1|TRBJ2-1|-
CSARALAGGRDEQFF
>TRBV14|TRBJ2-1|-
CTSSQVRGGEQFF
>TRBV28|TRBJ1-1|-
CASVLRGPRTEAFF
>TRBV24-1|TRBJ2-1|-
CATSDRRQVGSYNEQFF
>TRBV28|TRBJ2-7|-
CASSETAYEQYF
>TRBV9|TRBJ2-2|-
CASRLGTDDGELFF
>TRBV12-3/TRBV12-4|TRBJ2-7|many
CASNPSAAAYEQYF
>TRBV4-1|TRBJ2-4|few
CASSQPITGAKNIQYF
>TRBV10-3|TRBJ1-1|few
CASMPGGTEAFF
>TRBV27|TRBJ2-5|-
CASSLARAETQYF
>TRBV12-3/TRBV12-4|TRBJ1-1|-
CASTPDSYEAFF
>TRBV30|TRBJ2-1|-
CAWSYGSSYNEQFF
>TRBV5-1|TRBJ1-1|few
CASSFYDRASTEAFF
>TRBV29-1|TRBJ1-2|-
CSVGQGHGYTF